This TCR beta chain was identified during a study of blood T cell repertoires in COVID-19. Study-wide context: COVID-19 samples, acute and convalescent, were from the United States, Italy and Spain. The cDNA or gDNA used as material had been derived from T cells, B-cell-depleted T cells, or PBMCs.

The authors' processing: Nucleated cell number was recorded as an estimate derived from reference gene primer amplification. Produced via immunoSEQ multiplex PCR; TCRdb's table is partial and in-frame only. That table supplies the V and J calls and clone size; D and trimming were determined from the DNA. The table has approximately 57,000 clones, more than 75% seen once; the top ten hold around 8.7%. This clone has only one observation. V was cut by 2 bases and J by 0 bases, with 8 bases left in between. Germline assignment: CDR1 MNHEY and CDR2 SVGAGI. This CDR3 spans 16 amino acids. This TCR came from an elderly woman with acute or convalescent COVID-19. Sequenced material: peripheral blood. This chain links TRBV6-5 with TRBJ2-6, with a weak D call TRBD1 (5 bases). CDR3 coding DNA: TGTGCCAGCAGTTACCCTAGGGGCTCTGGGGCCAACGTCCTGACTTTC. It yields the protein CASSYPRGSGANVLTF.